This T cell receptor (beta chain) was recovered during a study of cytomegalovirus exposure and HLA in healthy donors. On the study more broadly: Earlier, 95 million to 120 million unique TCR beta sequences were recovered from some 200 million T cells by an analysis.

With 2 bases clipped from V and 1 base from J, the junction kept 6 bases outside the gene matches. Germline V CDR1 and CDR2: SGHDT, YYEEEE. The CDR3 covers 15 residues. Primers: 60 Vbeta forward and 13 Jbeta reverse. The assay was immunoSEQ multiplex PCR, and TCRdb's table has in-frame clones only and misses some. Here the sample spans approximately 280,000 clones, 86% being singletons. The sequence was obtained from a man between 35 and 55 years old in good health and CMV-seropositive. The specimen was PBMCs. V is TRBV5-6 and J is TRBJ2-7; 7 bases line up with TRBD2. Here the CDR3 DNA reads TGTGCCAGCAGCTTCGATCTCGGGAGGTCCTACGAGCAGTACTTC. Encoded protein: CASSFDLGRSYEQYF.